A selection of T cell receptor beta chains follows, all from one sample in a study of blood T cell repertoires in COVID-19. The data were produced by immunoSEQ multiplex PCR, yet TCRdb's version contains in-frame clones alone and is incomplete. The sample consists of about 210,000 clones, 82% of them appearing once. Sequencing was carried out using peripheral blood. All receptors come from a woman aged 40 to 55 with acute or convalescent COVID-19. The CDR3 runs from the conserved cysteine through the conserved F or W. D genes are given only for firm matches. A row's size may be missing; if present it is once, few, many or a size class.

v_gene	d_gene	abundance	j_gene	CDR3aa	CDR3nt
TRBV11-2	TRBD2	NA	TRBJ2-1	CASSLDGMSGGRKSYNEQFF	TGTGCCAGCAGCTTAGATGGGATGAGTGGCGGGAGGAAATCCTACAATGAGCAGTTCTTC
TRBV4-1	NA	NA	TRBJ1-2	CASSQEGGTASYGYTF	TGCGCCAGCAGCCAAGAGGGGGGAACAGCTAGCTATGGCTACACCTTC
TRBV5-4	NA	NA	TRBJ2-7	CASSFQGTYEQYF	TGTGCCAGCAGCTTCCAGGGTACCTACGAGCAGTACTTC
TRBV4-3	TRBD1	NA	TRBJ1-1	CASSAQGAGAEAFF	TGCGCCAGCAGCGCACAGGGGGCAGGGGCTGAAGCTTTCTTT
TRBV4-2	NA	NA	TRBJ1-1	CASSQVKGNTEAFF	TGTGCCAGCAGCCAAGTTAAGGGGAATACTGAAGCTTTCTTT
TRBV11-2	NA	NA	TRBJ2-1	CASSLSDSGYNEQFF	TGTGCCAGCAGCTTAAGTGATAGCGGTTACAATGAGCAGTTCTTC
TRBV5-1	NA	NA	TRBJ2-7	CASSLDPGRYEQYF	TGCGCCAGCAGCTTGGATCCAGGGAGGTACGAGCAGTACTTC
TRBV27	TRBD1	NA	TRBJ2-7	CASSLSGQGRSRYEQYF	TGTGCCAGCAGTTTATCGGGACAGGGAAGGTCCCGCTACGAGCAGTACTTC
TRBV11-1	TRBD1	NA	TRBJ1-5	CASSPGTGSNQPQHF	TGTGCCAGCAGCCCCGGGACAGGCAGCAATCAGCCCCAGCATTTT
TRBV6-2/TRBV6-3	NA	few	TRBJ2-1	CASSSPYSEQFF	TGTGCCAGCAGTTCCCCATACAGTGAGCAGTTCTTC
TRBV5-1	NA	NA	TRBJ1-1	CASSWEGNTEAFF	TGCGCCAGCAGCTGGGAGGGTAACACTGAAGCTTTCTTT
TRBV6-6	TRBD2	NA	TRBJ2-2	CASSLGLAGHTGELFF	TGTGCCAGCAGTCTAGGACTAGCGGGACACACCGGGGAGCTGTTTTTT
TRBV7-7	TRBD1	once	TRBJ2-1	CASSLDATGGYNEQFF	TGTGCCAGCAGCTTAGATGCAACAGGGGGCTACAATGAGCAGTTCTTC
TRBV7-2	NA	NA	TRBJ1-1	CASSLERIVGTEAFF	TGTGCCAGCAGCTTAGAAAGAATAGTTGGCACTGAAGCTTTCTTT
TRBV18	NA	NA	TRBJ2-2	CASSSGANTGELFF	TGTGCCAGCTCTAGCGGAGCAAACACCGGGGAGCTGTTTTTT
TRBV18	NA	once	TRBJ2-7	CASSSSLDSFHEQYF	TGTGCCAGCTCATCCTCACTGGACAGTTTCCACGAGCAGTACTTC
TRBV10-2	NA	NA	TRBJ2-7	CASSEFRPGQAYEQYF	TGCGCCAGCAGTGAGTTTCGGCCTGGGCAGGCCTACGAGCAGTACTTC
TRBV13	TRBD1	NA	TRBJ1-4	CASSTNQGQGLLFF	TGTGCCAGCAGCACCAACCAAGGACAGGGTCTTCTGTTTTTT
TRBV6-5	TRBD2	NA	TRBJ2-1	CASSYSASGSDEQFF	TGTGCCAGCAGTTACTCTGCCAGCGGGAGCGATGAGCAGTTCTTC
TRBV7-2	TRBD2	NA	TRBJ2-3	CASSIGLAGGPDTQYF	TGTGCCAGCAGCATCGGACTAGCGGGAGGGCCAGATACGCAGTATTTT
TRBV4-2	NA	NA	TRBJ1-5	CASSQEGAGNQPQHF	TGTGCCAGCAGCCAAGAGGGGGCTGGCAATCAGCCCCAGCATTTT
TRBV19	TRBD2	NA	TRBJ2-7	CASSIRASGSSYEQYF	TGTGCCAGTAGTATTAGGGCTAGCGGGAGTTCCTACGAGCAGTACTTC
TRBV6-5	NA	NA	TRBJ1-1	CASSYFGVSGEAFF	TGTGCCAGCAGTTACTTCGGGGTGTCGGGTGAAGCTTTCTTT
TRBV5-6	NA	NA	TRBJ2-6	CASIIRRGRGAGANVLTF	TGTGCCAGCATTATTCGCAGGGGAAGAGGGGCTGGGGCCAACGTCCTGACTTTC
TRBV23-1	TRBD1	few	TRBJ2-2	CASSQSGQTTGELFF	TGCGCCAGCAGTCAATCGGGACAGACCACCGGGGAGCTGTTTTTT
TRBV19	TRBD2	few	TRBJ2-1	CASGTSGVSFGRPEQFF	TGTGCCAGTGGGACTAGCGGGGTTTCTTTCGGCAGGCCCGAGCAGTTCTTC
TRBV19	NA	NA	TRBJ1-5	CASSGGNFRSNQPQHF	TGTGCCAGTAGTGGGGGGAATTTCCGTAGCAATCAGCCCCAGCATTTT
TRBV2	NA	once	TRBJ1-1	CASRSSGISIMNTEAFF	TGTGCCAGCAGGTCTTCCGGGATTAGCATAATGAACACTGAAGCTTTCTTT
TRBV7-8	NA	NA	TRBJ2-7	CASSLEEVPTYEQYF	TGTGCCAGCAGCTTAGAGGAGGTTCCCACCTACGAGCAGTACTTC
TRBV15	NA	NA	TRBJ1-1	CATRSAGGAFF	TGTGCCACCAGATCCGCCGGAGGAGCTTTCTTT
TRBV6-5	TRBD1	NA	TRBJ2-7	CASSSTDRGFYEQYF	TGTGCCAGCAGTTCCACGGACAGGGGGTTCTACGAGCAGTACTTC
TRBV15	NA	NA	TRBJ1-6	CATSRPLGGDDSPLHF	TGTGCCACCAGCAGACCCTTGGGAGGGGATGATTCACCCCTCCACTTT
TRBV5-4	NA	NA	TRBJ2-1	CASSFESVSYNEQFF	TGTGCCAGCAGCTTTGAGAGCGTCTCCTACAATGAGCAGTTCTTC
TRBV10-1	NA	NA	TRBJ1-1	CASRPLRPPTRAFF	TGCGCCAGCAGGCCCCTTAGGCCTCCCACTAGAGCTTTCTTT
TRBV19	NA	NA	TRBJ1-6	CASTPVSGSGSPLHF	TGTGCCAGTACCCCAGTCAGCGGGTCGGGTTCACCCCTCCACTTT
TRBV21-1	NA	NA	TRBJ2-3	CASSKEEDWRARTQYF	TGTGCCAGCAGCAAAGAAGAGGACTGGAGAGCTCGTACGCAGTATTTT
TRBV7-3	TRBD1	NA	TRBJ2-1	CASRDTGGRINEQFF	TGTGCCAGCAGGGACACAGGGGGCCGCATCAATGAGCAGTTCTTC
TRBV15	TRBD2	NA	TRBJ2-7	CATSREREAAYEQYF	TGTGCCACCAGCAGAGAGCGGGAGGCGGCCTACGAGCAGTACTTC
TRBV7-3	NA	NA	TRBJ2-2	CASSLSGWNTGELFF	TGTGCCAGCAGCTTAAGCGGATGGAACACCGGGGAGCTGTTTTTT
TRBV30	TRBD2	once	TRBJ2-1	CACWRLAGGPTDEQFF	TGTGCCTGCTGGAGACTAGCGGGAGGACCAACGGATGAGCAGTTCTTC
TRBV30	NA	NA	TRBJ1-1	CASYPAPGTEAFF	TGTGCCTCCTACCCAGCCCCGGGAACTGAAGCTTTCTTT
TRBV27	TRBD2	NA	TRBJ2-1	CASSPGLAGRSGVYEQFF	TGTGCCAGCAGTCCCGGACTAGCGGGGCGATCGGGTGTCTATGAGCAGTTCTTC
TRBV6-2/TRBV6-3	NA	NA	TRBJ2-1	CASSYGSSYNEQFF	TGTGCCAGCAGTTACGGGAGTTCCTACAATGAGCAGTTCTTC
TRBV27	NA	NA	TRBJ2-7	CASSLRGLHREQYF	TGTGCCAGCAGTCTGCGAGGGTTACATAGGGAGCAGTACTTC
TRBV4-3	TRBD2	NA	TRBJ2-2	CASSPRGESGRTGELFF	TGCGCCAGCAGCCCCAGAGGGGAGAGCGGGAGGACCGGGGAGCTGTTTTTT
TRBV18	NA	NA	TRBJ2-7	CASSLEPTGVYEQYF	TGTGCCAGCTCACTTGAACCGACAGGAGTTTACGAGCAGTACTTC
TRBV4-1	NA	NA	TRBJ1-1	CASSQTPGRDTEAFF	TGCGCCAGCAGCCAAACCCCGGGCAGGGACACTGAAGCTTTCTTT
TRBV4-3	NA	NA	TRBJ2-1	CASSQELTYGDEQFF	TGCGCCAGCAGCCAAGAGCTGACGTACGGAGATGAGCAGTTCTTC
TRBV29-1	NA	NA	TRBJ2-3	CSVEGGNGLGTDTQYF	TGCAGCGTTGAAGGAGGGAATGGTCTCGGCACAGATACGCAGTATTTT
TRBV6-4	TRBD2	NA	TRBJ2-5	CASSYPNSGNYWETQYF	TGTGCCAGCAGCTACCCCAACAGCGGGAACTATTGGGAGACCCAGTACTTC
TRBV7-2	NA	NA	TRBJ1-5	CASSATESQPQHF	TGTGCCAGCAGCGCCACTGAGAGTCAGCCCCAGCATTTT
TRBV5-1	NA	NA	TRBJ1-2	CASSLVGTSNYGYTF	TGCGCCAGCAGCTTGGTGGGGACTTCTAACTATGGCTACACCTTC
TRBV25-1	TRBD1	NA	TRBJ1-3	CASSEAGGHSGNTIYF	TGTGCCAGCAGTGAAGCAGGGGGCCACTCTGGAAACACCATATATTTT
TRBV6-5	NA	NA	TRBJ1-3	CASIVGTHGNTIYF	TGTGCCAGCATTGTGGGGACACATGGAAACACCATATATTTT
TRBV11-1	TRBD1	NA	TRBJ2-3	CASSSGTGVGKGTQYF	TGTGCCAGCAGCTCAGGGACAGGGGTCGGGAAGGGTACGCAGTATTTT